This section outlines one T cell receptor beta chain sequence together with its context. This specimen belongs to a study of pediatric ulcerative colitis. Profiling relied on immunoSEQ multiplex PCR, and the TCRdb table lists in-frame clones only, not all of them. The repertoire holds 30,000 to 40,000 clones, around 80% seen once, with around 4.3% in the top ten. The source is a boy younger than 18 with severe ulcerative colitis. Sequencing was performed on blood.

CDR3 DNA sequence: TGTGCCAGCAGCTTGGGGGTTCGAGCCTACGAGCAGTACTTC. It encodes CASSLGVRAYEQYF. This rearrangement joins TRBV5-6 to TRBJ2-7, with D unresolved. Germline CDR1 reads SGHDT; CDR2 reads YYEEEE. This CDR3 has 14 amino acids. The V end was cut by 0 bases, the J end by 2 bases, with 9 bases between. The variable domain in full, with the rest retrieved from reference TRBV5-6 and TRBJ2-7, is DAGVTQSPTHLIKTRGQQVTLRCSPKSGHDTVSWYQQALGQGPQFIFQYYEEEERQRGNFPDRFSGHQFPNYSSELNVNALLLGDSALYLCASSLGVRAYEQYFGPGTRLTVT.